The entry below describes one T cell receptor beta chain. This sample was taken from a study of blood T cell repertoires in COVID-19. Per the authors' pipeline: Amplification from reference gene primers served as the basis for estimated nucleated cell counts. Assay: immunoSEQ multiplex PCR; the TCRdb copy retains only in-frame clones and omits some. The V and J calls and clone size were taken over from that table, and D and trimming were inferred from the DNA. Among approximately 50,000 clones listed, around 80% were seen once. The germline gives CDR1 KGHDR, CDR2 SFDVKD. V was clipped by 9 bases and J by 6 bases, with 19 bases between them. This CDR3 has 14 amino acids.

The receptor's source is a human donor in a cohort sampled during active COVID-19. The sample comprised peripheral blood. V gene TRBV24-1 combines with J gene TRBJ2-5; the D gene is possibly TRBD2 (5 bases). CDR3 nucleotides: TGTGCCACCTGCCCCGGAGGCGACAAAAAGACCCAGTACTTC. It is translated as CATCPGGDKKTQYF.